Listed below are T cell receptor beta chains from one sample, sequenced in a study of Ad26.COV2.S vaccination and SARS-CoV-2 variants. The table came from immunoSEQ multiplex PCR; TCRdb's copy has only in-frame clones and leaves some out. The data contain about 680,000 clones, about 90% of them singletons. The sample in question was peripheral blood, obtained in a trial of Ad26.COV2.S vaccine versus placebo. The receptors derive from a person aged 18-65 years who received the Ad26.COV2.S COVID-19 vaccine or a placebo. Both conserved end residues are part of each CDR3. The order of the fields is CDR3 length, D gene, J gene, V gene, clone size, CDR3 DNA, CDR3 protein. The D gene is left open where the match is weak. Clone size is shown for a subset of rows, as once, few, many or a class of expanded clone.

15,TRBD2,TRBJ2-1,TRBV19,-,TGTGCCAGTAGTATCACCGGGGGGACTCGAAATGAGCAGTTCTTC,CASSITGGTRNEQFF
12,-,TRBJ1-2,TRBV6-2/TRBV6-3,once,TGTGCCAGCAGTTATAACAGGGTTGGCTACACCTTC,CASSYNRVGYTF
17,TRBD1,TRBJ1-1,TRBV5-1,-,TGCGCCAGCAGCTTGGAATGGGCAGGGGGCGCGGGCACTGAAGCTTTCTTT,CASSLEWAGGAGTEAFF
16,TRBD1,TRBJ1-5,TRBV10-3,-,TGTGCCATCAGTGAGTCACGAGACAGGGACAATCAGCCCCAGCATTTT,CAISESRDRDNQPQHF
13,-,TRBJ1-1,TRBV27,-,TGTGCCAGCAGCACGGGGAGGGGCACTGAAGCTTTCTTT,CASSTGRGTEAFF
15,TRBD2,TRBJ2-5,TRBV3-1/TRBV3-2,-,TGTGCCAGCAGCCAAGAGGCTAGCGGGGTGGAGACCCAGTACTTC,CASSQEASGVETQYF
15,-,TRBJ2-3,TRBV11-3,-,TGTGCCAGCAGCCCAGGGGGACTTAACACAGATACGCAGTATTTT,CASSPGGLNTDTQYF
14,TRBD1,TRBJ2-1,TRBV24-1,-,TGTGCCACCAGTGAAACAGGGGGGAGTCGAAGTGAGTTCTTC,CATSETGGSRSEFF
14,TRBD1,TRBJ1-2,TRBV19,-,TGTGCCAGTAGCTTCGACAGGGAGGCCTATGGCTACACCTTC,CASSFDREAYGYTF
12,-,TRBJ1-1,TRBV14,-,TGTGCCAGCAGCCAATTCGCGGGGATGGGTTTCTTT,CASSQFAGMGFF
13,-,TRBJ1-5,TRBV10-2,-,TGCGCCAGCACCGACAGTCGGGATCAGCCCCAGCATTTT,CASTDSRDQPQHF
14,-,TRBJ2-7,TRBV7-9,-,TGTGCCAGCAGCACCCACCTACTAGGTTACGAGCAGTACTTC,CASSTHLLGYEQYF
17,TRBD2,TRBJ2-7,TRBV6-2/TRBV6-3,few,TGTGCCAGCAGTTACTTTAATTCGGGACTAGAGACCTACGAGCAGTACTTC,CASSYFNSGLETYEQYF
14,-,TRBJ2-1,TRBV5-6,-,TGTGCCAGCAGCTTCAGGGCGGGAAACAATGAGCAGTTCTTC,CASSFRAGNNEQFF
18,TRBD2,TRBJ2-1,TRBV27,-,TGTGCCAGCATCCCCCTCAAGACTAGCGGGAAAACTAGCAATGAGCAGTTCTTC,CASIPLKTSGKTSNEQFF
14,-,TRBJ2-5,TRBV5-1,once,TGCGCCAGCAGCGCTTTAGTAGGGCTTGAGACCCAGTACTTC,CASSALVGLETQYF
13,-,TRBJ1-1,TRBV30,once,TGTGCCTGGAGTGTACTGCCCCTTACTGAAGCTTTCTTT,CAWSVLPLTEAFF
16,TRBD1,TRBJ2-2,TRBV5-5,-,TGTGCCAGCAGCTCTACAGGGGCCGCGAACACCGGGGAGCTGTTTTTT,CASSSTGAANTGELFF
16,-,TRBJ2-2,TRBV3-1/TRBV3-2,-,TGTGCCAGCAACCCCTCCGGGACCCAGACTTACGGGGAGCTGTTTTTT,CASNPSGTQTYGELFF
15,TRBD1,TRBJ2-7,TRBV3-1/TRBV3-2,-,TGTGCCAGCAGCCAGCCGGGACAGGGAACCTACGAGCAGTACTTC,CASSQPGQGTYEQYF
17,-,TRBJ1-1,TRBV27,-,TGTGCCAGCAGTTTCTTTCTTCCCGGGACTGTGAACACTGAAGCTTTCTTT,CASSFFLPGTVNTEAFF
14,-,TRBJ1-4,TRBV6-1,-,TGTGCCAGCAGTGAAAAGGCGAAGAATGAAAAACTGTTTTTT,CASSEKAKNEKLFF
12,-,TRBJ2-3,TRBV27,once,TGTGCCAGCAGTAGGGGCACAGATACGCAGTATTTT,CASSRGTDTQYF
15,TRBD1,TRBJ2-7,TRBV3-1/TRBV3-2,once,TGTGCCAGCAGCCAAGGGACAGGTGGACCCTACGAGCAGTACTTC,CASSQGTGGPYEQYF
16,TRBD2,TRBJ2-2,TRBV4-3,-,TGCGCCAGCAGCCAAGACCTACTAGCGGGTCCCGGGGAGCTGTTTTTT,CASSQDLLAGPGELFF
15,TRBD1,TRBJ2-3,TRBV7-2,-,TGTGCCAGCAGTGGGACAGGGGGTGGCACAGATACGCAGTATTTT,CASSGTGGGTDTQYF
15,-,TRBJ1-2,TRBV6-1,once,TGTGCCAGCAGTGAAGGTCCGGGGGCGGACTATGGCTACACCTTC,CASSEGPGADYGYTF
12,-,TRBJ2-3,TRBV19,-,TGTGCCAGTAGTGGACAGACAGATACGCAGTATTTT,CASSGQTDTQYF
16,TRBD2,TRBJ2-2,TRBV7-9,-,TGTGCCAGCAGCTTAGTGCGGGAGGGCCTCAGGGGGGAGCTGTTTTTT,CASSLVREGLRGELFF
10,-,TRBJ2-3,TRBV7-9,-,TGTGCCTGCGAGGCAGATACGCAGTATTTT,CACEADTQYF
12,-,TRBJ2-3,TRBV13,-,TGTGCCAGCAGCTCGTGGTGGGATACGCAGTATTTT,CASSSWWDTQYF
14,TRBD1,TRBJ1-5,TRBV18,-,TGTGCCAGCTCACCCGACAGGGGCAATCAGCCCCAGCATTTT,CASSPDRGNQPQHF
14,TRBD2,TRBJ2-3,TRBV10-3,-,TGTGCCACGAAGGAACTTAGCGGGGCAGATACGCAGTATTTT,CATKELSGADTQYF